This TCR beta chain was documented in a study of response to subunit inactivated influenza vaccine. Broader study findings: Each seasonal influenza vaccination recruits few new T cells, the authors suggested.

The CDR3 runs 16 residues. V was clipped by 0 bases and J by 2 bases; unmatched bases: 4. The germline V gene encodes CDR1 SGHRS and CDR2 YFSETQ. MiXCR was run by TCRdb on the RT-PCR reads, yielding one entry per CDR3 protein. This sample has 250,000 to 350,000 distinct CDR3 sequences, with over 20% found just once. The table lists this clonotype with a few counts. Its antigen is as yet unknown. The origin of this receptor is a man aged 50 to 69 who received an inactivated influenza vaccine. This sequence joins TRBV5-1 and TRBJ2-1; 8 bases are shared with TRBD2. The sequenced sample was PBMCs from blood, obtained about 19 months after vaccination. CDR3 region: CASSLGGTRTYNEQFF. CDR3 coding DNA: TGCGCCAGCAGCTTGGGTGGGACTAGAACCTACAATGAGCAGTTCTTC.